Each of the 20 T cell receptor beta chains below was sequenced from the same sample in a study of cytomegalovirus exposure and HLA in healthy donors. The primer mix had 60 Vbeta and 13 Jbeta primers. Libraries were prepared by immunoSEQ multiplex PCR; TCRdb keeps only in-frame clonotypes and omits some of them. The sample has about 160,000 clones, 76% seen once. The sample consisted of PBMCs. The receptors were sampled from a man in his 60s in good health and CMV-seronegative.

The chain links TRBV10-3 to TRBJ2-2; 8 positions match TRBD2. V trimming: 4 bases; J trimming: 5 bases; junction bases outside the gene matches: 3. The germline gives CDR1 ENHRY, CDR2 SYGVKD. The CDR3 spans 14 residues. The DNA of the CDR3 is TGTGCCATCAGTGGGCCTAGCGGGACCGGGGAGCTGTTTTTT. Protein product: CAISGPSGTGELFF.

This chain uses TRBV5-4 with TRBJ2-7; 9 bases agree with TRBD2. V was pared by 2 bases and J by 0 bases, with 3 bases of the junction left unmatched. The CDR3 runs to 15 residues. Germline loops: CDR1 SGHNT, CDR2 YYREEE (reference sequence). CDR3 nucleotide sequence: TGTGCCAGCAGCTTAAATAGCGGGAGCTCCTACGAGCAGTACTTC. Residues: CASSLNSGSSYEQYF.

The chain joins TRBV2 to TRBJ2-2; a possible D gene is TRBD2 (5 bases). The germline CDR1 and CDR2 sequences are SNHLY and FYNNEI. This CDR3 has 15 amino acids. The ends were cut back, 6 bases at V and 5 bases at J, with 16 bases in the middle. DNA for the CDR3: TGTGCCAGCAGCCCCCGGCCCAGAGGGACCGGGGAGCTGTTTTTT. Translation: CASSPRPRGTGELFF. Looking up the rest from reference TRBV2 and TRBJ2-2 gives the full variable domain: EPEVTQTPSHQVTQMGQEVILRCVPISNHLYFYWYRQILGQKVEFLVSFYNNEISEKSEIFDDQFSVERPDGSNFTLKIRSTKLEDSAMYFCASSPRPRGTGELFFGEGSRLTVL.

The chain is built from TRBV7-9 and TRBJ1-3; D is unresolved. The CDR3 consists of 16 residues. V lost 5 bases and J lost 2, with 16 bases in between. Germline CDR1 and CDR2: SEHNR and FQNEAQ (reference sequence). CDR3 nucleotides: TGTGCCAGCAGCCCCAGACGGGGAAGCGCTGGAAACACCATATATTTT. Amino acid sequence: CASSPRRGSAGNTIYF.

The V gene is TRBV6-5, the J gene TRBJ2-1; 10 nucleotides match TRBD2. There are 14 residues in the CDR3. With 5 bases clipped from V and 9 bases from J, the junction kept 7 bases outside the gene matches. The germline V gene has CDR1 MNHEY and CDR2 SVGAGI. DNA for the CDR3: TGTGCCAGCAGTGAGCGGACTAGCGGTGGTGAGCAGTTCTTC. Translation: CASSERTSGGEQFF.

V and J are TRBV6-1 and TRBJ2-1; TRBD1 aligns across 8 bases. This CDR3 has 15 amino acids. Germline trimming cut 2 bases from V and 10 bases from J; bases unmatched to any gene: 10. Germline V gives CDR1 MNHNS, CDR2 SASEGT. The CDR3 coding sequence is TGTGCCAGCAGTGAATTAGGGCAGGGGGCTGGGGAGCAGTTCTTC. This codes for CASSELGQGAGEQFF.

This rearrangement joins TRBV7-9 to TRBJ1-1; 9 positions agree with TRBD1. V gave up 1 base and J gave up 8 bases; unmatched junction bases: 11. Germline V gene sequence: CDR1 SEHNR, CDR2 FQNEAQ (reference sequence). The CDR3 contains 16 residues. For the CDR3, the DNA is TGTGCCAGCAGCTTAGGCCTGGGACAGGGTAGGTTCGAAGCTTTCTTT. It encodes CASSLGLGQGRFEAFF.

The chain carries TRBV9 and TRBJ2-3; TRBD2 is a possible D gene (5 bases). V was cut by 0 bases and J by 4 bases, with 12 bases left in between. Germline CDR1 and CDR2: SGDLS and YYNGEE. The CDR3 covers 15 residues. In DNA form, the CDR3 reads TGTGCCAGCAGCGTAGGAGCGGCCTACCCAGATACGCAGTATTTT. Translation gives CASSVGAAYPDTQYF.

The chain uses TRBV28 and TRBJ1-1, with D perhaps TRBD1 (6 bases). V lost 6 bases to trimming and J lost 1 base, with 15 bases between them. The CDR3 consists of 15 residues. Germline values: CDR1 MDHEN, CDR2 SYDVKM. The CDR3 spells CASRTTGTSNTEAFF. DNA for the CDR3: TGTGCCAGCAGGACTACAGGGACCTCGAACACTGAAGCTTTCTTT.

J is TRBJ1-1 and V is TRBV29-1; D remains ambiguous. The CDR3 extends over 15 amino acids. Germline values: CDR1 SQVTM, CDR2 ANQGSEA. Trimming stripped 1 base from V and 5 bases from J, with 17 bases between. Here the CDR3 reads CSVEGVAGKRTEAFF. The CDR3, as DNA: TGCAGCGTTGAAGGTGTAGCCGGGAAGAGAACTGAAGCTTTCTTT. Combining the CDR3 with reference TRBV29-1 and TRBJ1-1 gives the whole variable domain SAVISQKPSRDICQRGTSLTIQCQVDSQVTMMFWYRQQPGQSLTLIATANQGSEATYESGFVIDKFPISRPNLTFSTLTVSNMSPEDSSIYLCSVEGVAGKRTEAFFGQGTRLTVV.

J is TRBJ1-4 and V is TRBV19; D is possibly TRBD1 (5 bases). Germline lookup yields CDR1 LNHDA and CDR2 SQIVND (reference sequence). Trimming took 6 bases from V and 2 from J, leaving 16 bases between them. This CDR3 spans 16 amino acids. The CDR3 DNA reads TGTGCCAGTAGGCCCGGGACTCCAGCGACTAATGAAAAACTGTTTTTT. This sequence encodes CASRPGTPATNEKLFF.

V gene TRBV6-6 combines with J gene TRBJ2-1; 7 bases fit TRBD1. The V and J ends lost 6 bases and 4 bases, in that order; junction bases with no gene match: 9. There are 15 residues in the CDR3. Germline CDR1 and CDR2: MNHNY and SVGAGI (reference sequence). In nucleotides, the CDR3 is TGTGCCAGCAGAGAAAACCGGGACAGATACAATGAGCAGTTCTTC. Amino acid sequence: CASRENRDRYNEQFF.

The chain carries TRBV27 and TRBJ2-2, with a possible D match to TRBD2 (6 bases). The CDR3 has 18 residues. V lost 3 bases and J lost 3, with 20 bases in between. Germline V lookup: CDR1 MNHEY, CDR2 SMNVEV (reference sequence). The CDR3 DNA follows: TGTGCCAGCAGTTTCCGGGACTGGGGCCTACTGGACACCGGGGAGCTGTTTTTT. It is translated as CASSFRDWGLLDTGELFF.

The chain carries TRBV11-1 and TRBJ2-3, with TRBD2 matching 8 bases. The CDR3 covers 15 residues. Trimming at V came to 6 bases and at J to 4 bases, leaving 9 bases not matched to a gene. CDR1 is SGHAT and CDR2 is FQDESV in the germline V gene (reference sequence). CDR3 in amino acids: CASRLMAGGSDTQYF. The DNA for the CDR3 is TGTGCCAGCAGATTAATGGCGGGGGGATCAGATACGCAGTATTTT.

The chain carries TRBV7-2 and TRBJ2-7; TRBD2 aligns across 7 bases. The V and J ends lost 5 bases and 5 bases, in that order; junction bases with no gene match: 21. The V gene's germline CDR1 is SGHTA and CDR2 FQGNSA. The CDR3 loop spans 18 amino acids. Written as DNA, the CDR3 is TGTGCCAGCAGCCACCCGAGGAGCGGGACTATTGGGGTCGACGAGCAGTACTTC. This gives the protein CASSHPRSGTIGVDEQYF.

The CDR3 DNA follows: TGCGCCAGCAGCCAAACCCAGCGGGAGGGGGTGATCTACGAGCAGTACTTC. This translates into CASSQTQREGVIYEQYF. This chain uses TRBV4-1 with TRBJ2-7, with 10 bases lining up with TRBD2. Germline-derived CDR1 and CDR2 are MGHRA and YSYEKL. This CDR3 contains 17 residues. The V and J ends lost 2 bases and 3 bases, in that order; junction bases with no gene match: 10.

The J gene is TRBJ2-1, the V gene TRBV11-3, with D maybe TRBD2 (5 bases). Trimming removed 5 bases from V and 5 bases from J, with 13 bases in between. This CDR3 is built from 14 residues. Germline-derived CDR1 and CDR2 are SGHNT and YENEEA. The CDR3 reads CASSGNRLNNEQFF. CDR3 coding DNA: TGTGCCAGCAGCGGGAACAGACTAAACAATGAGCAGTTCTTC.

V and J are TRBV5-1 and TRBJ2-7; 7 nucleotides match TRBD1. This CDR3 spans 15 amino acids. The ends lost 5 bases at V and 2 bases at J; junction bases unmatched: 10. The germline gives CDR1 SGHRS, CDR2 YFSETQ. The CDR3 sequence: CASSIVSQGAYEQYF. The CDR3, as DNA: TGCGCCAGCAGTATAGTAAGCCAGGGGGCCTACGAGCAGTACTTC.

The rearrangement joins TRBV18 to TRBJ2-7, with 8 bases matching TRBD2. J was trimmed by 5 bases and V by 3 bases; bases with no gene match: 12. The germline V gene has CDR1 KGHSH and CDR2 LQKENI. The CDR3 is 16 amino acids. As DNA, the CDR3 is TGTGCCAGCTCACCTACCCCCGGGGGGGCGCGAAACGAGCAGTACTTC. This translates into CASSPTPGGARNEQYF.

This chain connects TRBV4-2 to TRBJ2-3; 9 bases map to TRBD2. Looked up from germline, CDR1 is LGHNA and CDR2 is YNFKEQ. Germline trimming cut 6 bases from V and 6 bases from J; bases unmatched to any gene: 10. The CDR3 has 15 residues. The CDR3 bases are TGTGCCAGCAGGAGCGTAGCGGGGGTTTGGGATACGCAGTATTTT. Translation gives CASRSVAGVWDTQYF.